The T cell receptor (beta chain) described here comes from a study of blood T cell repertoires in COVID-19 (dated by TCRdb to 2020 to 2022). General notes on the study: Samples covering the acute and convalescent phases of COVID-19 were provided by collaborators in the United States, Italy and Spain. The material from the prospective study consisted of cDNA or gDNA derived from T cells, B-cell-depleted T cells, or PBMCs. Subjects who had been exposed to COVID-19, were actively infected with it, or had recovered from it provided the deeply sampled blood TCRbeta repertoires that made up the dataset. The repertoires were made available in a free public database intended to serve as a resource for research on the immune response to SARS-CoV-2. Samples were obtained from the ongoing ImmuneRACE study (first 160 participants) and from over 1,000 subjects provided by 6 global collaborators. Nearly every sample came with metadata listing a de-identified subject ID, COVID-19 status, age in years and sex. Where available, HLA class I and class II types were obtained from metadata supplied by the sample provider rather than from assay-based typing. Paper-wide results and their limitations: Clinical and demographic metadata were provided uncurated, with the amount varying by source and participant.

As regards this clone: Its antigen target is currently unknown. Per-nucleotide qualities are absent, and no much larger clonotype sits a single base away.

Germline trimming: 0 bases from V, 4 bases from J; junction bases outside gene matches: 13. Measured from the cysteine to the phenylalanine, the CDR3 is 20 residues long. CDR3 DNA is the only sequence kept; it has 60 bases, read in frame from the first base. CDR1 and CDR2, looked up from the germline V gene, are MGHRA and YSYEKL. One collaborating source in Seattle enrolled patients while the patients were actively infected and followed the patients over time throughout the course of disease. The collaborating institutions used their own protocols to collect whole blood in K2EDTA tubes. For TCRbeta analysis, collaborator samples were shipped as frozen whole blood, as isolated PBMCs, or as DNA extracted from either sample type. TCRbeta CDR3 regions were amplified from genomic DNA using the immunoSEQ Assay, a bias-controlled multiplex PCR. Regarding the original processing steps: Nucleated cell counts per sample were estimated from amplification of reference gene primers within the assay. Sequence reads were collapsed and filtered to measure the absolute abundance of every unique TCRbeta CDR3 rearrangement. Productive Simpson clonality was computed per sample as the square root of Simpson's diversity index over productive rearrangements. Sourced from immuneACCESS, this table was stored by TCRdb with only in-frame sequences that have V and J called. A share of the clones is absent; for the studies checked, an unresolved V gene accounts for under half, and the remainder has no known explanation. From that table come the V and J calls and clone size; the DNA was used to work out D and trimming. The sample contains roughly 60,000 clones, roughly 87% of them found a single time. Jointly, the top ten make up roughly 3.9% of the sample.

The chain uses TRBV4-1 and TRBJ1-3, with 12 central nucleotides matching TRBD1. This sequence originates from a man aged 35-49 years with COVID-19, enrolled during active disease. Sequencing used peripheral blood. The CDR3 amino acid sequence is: CASSQDWVGDRGRRGNTIYF. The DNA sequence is TGCGCCAGCAGCCAAGATTGGGTCGGGGACAGGGGGCGGAGGGGAAACACCATATATTTT.